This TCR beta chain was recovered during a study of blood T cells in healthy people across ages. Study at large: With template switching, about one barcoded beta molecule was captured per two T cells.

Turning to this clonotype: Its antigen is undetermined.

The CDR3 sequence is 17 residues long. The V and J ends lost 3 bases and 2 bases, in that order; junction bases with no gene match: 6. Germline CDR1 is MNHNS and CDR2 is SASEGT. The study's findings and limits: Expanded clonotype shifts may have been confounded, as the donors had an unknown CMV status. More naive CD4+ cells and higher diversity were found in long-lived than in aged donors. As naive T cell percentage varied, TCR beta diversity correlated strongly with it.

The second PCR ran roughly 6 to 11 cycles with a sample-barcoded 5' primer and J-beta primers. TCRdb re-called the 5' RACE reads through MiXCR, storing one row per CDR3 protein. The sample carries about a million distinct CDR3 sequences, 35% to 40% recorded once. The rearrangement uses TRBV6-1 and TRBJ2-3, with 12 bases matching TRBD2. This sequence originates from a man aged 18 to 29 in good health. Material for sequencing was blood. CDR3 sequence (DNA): TGTGCCAGCAGTGACGGACTAGCGGGGACGTCCACAGATACGCAGTATTTT. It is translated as CASSDGLAGTSTDTQYF.